This T cell receptor (beta chain) derives from a study of cytomegalovirus exposure and HLA in healthy donors. Use of 60 Vbeta and 13 Jbeta primers characterized the PCR. TCRdb's table, derived via immunoSEQ multiplex PCR, lists solely in-frame clones and lacks some. This sample yields 130,000 or so clones, of which 84% are seen a single time; 2.5% to 3.5% belongs to the top ten. For this clone: What it binds is unknown.

The study, taken as a whole, reports: It was assumed in the presence/absence analyses that sequencing depth was roughly uniform across donors.

This clonotype was sampled from a young woman in good health and CMV-seropositive. Sequences were obtained from PBMCs.

This CDR3 reads CASRASGGGTEAFF. The DNA of the CDR3 is TGTGCCAGCAGAGCCTCGGGGGGGGGCACTGAAGCTTTCTTT. The chain carries TRBV5-4 and TRBJ1-1, with D possibly TRBD1 on 5 matching bases. In germline, CDR1 is SGHNT, CDR2 YYREEE (reference sequence). V was clipped by 5 bases and J by 4 bases, with 15 bases between them. This CDR3 spans 14 amino acids.